The 5 T cell receptor beta chains presented below share a single source sample, sequenced in a study of cytomegalovirus exposure and HLA in healthy donors. This PCR relied on a set of 60 Vbeta primers and 13 Jbeta primers. Repertoires were generated with immunoSEQ multiplex PCR, while TCRdb's copy carries only in-frame clones and drops some. The sample includes about 76,000 clones, under 80% of them seen just once. The sample taken for sequencing was PBMCs. The receptor source for this set is a man aged 60-69 years in good health and CMV-seropositive.

The J gene is TRBJ2-7, the V gene TRBV13, with 10 bases identical to TRBD1. The V and J ends lost 4 bases and 3 bases, in that order; junction bases with no gene match: 3. The CDR3 is 14 residues long. From germline, CDR1 is PRHDT and CDR2 FYEKMQ (reference sequence). The CDR3 reads CASSSRTGGYEQYF. The CDR3 DNA is TGTGCCAGCAGCTCTCGGACAGGGGGCTACGAGCAGTACTTC.

This clone was counted only a few times. The chain uses TRBV25-1 and TRBJ2-7, with 15 bases identical to TRBD2. Germline V gives CDR1 MGHDK, CDR2 SYGVNS. J lost 2 bases, V lost 4 bases, and 6 bases had no gene match. This CDR3 comprises 17 residues. The CDR3 nucleotides are TGTGCCAGCAGTGGGGGACTAGCGGGAGGCTCCACCTACGAGCAGTACTTC. This codes for CASSGGLAGGSTYEQYF.

This clone was observed once. This chain uses TRBV6-5 with TRBJ1-1, with 8 bases matching TRBD1. Unmatched junction bases numbered 4, after V lost 0 bases and J lost 4 bases. The length of the CDR3 is 15 residues. Germline loops: CDR1 MNHEY, CDR2 SVGAGI. Here the CDR3 DNA reads TGTGCCAGCAGTTACTCCCGGACAGGGAGCACTGAAGCTTTCTTT. Translation: CASSYSRTGSTEAFF.

The chain combines TRBV5-1 with TRBJ2-3; D is uncertain. With 0 bases removed from V and 3 bases from J, the gap between germline ends came to 5 bases. The germline V gene has CDR1 SGHRS and CDR2 YFSETQ. The CDR3 spans 13 residues. The CDR3 reads CASSLVVTDTQYF. The CDR3 nucleotides are TGCGCCAGCAGCTTGGTAGTTACAGATACGCAGTATTTT.

The V call is TRBV7-9, the J call TRBJ2-1; TRBD2 matches at 14 bases. The length of the CDR3 is 16 residues. Germline V gene sequence: CDR1 SEHNR, CDR2 FQNEAQ (reference sequence). J gave up 10 bases and V 5 bases, and 10 bases lay outside the gene matches. The CDR3: CASSTSGTSGGWEQFF. DNA for the CDR3: TGTGCCAGCAGCACATCCGGGACTAGCGGGGGTTGGGAGCAGTTCTTC.